This T cell receptor (beta chain) was profiled in a study of blood T cell repertoires in COVID-19. For the study at large: Researchers got acute and convalescent COVID-19 samples from the United States, Italy and Spain. T cells, B-cell-depleted T cells, or PBMCs provided the cDNA or gDNA that served as material.

CDR1 is SGHTS, CDR2 YDEGEE, per germline. Trimming removed 7 bases from V and 5 bases from J, with 18 bases in between. The CDR3 runs 14 residues. In the study's own analysis: By means of reference gene primer amplification, nucleated cell counts were estimated. TCRdb keeps only in-frame clones here, not all; method: immunoSEQ multiplex PCR. V and J calls and clone size follow that table, whereas D and trimming were derived from the DNA. The table lists some 38,000 clones, 75% to 85% of them singletons. The receptor comes from a woman aged 70-85 years with acute or convalescent COVID-19. This chain joins TRBV5-8 and TRBJ1-1; D is unresolved. Sequenced: peripheral blood. Here the CDR3 reads CASRDRGGWTEAFF. The CDR3, as DNA: TGTGCCAGCCGCGATCGGGGAGGATGGACTGAAGCTTTCTTT.